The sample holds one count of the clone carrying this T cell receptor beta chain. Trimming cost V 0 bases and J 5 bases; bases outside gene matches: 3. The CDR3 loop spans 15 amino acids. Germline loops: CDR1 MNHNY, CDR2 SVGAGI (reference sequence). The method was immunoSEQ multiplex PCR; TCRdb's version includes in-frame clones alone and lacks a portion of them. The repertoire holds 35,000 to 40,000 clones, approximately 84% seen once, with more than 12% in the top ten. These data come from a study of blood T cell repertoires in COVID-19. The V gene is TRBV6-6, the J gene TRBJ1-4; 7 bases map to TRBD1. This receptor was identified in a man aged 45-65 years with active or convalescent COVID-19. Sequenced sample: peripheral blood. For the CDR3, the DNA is TGTGCCAGCAGTTACTCGAGAGGGGGCAATGAAAAACTGTTTTTT. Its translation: CASSYSRGGNEKLFF.